This is a list of T cell receptor beta chains from one sample in a study of regulatory T cells in long-lasting Graves disease. TCRdb re-called the multiplex PCR reads through MiXCR, storing one row per CDR3 protein. The sample has approximately 350,000 distinct CDR3 sequences; approximately 15% are singletons. This sample was also put to use in a study of T cells in Graves' hyperthyroidism and ophthalmopathy.

Sequencing was performed on peripheral blood mononuclear cells (PBMCs), taken at new diagnosis, from a patient treated with antithyroid drugs. These receptors came from a man aged 40-50 years with Graves disease. The CDR3 runs from the conserved cysteine through the conserved F or W. D genes are given only for firm matches. Clone size is shown for a subset of rows, as once, few, many or a class of expanded clone.

d_call	v_call	clone_size	j_call	cdr3_aa	cdr3_nt
.	TRBV7-2	.	TRBJ2-3	CASLEVASHTHTDTQYF	TGTGCCAGCCTAGAGGTGGCATCACACACACACACAGATACGCAGTATTTT
.	TRBV6-2/TRBV6-3	few	TRBJ1-6	CATKGQQNSPLHF	TGTGCCACCAAAGGACAGCAAAATTCACCCCTCCACTTT
TRBD2	TRBV11-2	many	TRBJ2-3	CASSLVGMRGTRATQYF	TGTGCCAGCAGCTTAGTCGGGATGCGGGGGACCAGAGCAACGCAGTATTTT
.	TRBV6-1	.	TRBJ1-1	CASSARGADRAEAFF	TGTGCCAGCAGTGCGAGGGGCGCTGATCGGGCAGAAGCTTTCTTT
.	TRBV7-3	.	TRBJ1-1	CASSLRGGAGEAFF	TGTGCCAGCAGCCTCCGGGGGGGGGCAGGTGAAGCTTTCTTT
TRBD1	TRBV27	.	TRBJ2-7	CASSQQGAGEQYF	TGTGCCAGCAGTCAACAGGGGGCGGGCGAGCAGTACTTC
TRBD1	TRBV18	many	TRBJ2-7	CASSTQGAWYEQYF	TGTGCCAGCTCGACTCAGGGGGCGTGGTACGAGCAGTACTTC
.	TRBV10-3	few	TRBJ2-7	CAISGEGGQIFYEQYF	TGTGCCATCAGTGGGGAAGGAGGACAGATTTTCTACGAGCAGTACTTC
.	TRBV12-3/TRBV12-4	.	TRBJ2-2	CASRHTGRSSNTGELFF	TGTGCCAGCAGGCACACTGGTAGGAGCTCGAACACCGGGGAGCTGTTTTTT
TRBD2	TRBV20-1	.	TRBJ2-5	CSAPRSITFSGGARKTQYF	TGCAGTGCTCCGCGGTCTATAACCTTTAGCGGGGGGGCGCGGAAGACCCAGTACTTC
TRBD1	TRBV29-1	.	TRBJ2-7	CSVELGTGGDEQYF	TGCAGCGTTGAATTAGGTACAGGGGGCGACGAGCAGTACTTC
.	TRBV28	many	TRBJ2-7	CASSFSGLTWDEQYF	TGTGCCAGCAGTTTCTCTGGGTTAACTTGGGACGAGCAGTACTTC
.	TRBV5-6	few	TRBJ1-5	CASSLARGQGNQPQHF	TGTGCCAGCAGCTTGGCCCGGGGTCAGGGGAATCAGCCCCAGCATTTT
TRBD2	TRBV27	many	TRBJ2-1	CASRLAGGSSYNEQFF	TGTGCCAGCAGGCTAGCGGGGGGGAGCTCCTACAATGAGCAGTTCTTC
.	TRBV4-2	few	TRBJ2-5	CASSQNPSFSGQETQYF	TGTGCCAGCAGCCAAAACCCGTCCTTTAGCGGCCAAGAGACCCAGTACTTC
TRBD2	TRBV11-2	many	TRBJ2-2	CASSLGRGVDTGELFF	TGTGCCAGCAGCTTAGGGCGGGGGGTCGACACCGGGGAGCTGTTTTTT
.	TRBV7-2	few	TRBJ1-2	CASSLAYGNYGYTF	TGTGCCAGCAGCTTAGCATACGGAAACTATGGCTACACCTTC
TRBD1	TRBV5-1	many	TRBJ2-1	CASSLGTGGLNEQFF	TGCGCCAGCAGCTTGGGGACAGGGGGCCTGAATGAGCAGTTCTTC
TRBD2	TRBV20-1	few	TRBJ2-7	CSAPTSGGAHEQYF	TGCAGTGCCCCGACTAGCGGGGGGGCCCACGAGCAGTACTTC
.	TRBV7-2	many	TRBJ1-4	CASTKTGTDNEKLFF	TGTGCCAGCACGAAGACCGGGACGGACAATGAAAAACTGTTTTTT
TRBD2	TRBV15	.	TRBJ2-3	CATSGGGSADTQYF	TGTGCCACCAGCGGCGGGGGAAGCGCAGATACGCAGTATTTT
.	TRBV7-9	few	TRBJ2-2	CASSSGGGVLAGELFF	TGTGCCAGCAGCTCAGGAGGAGGGGTTTTGGCCGGGGAGCTGTTTTTT
.	TRBV20-1	many	TRBJ2-2	CSAKLPGDTGELFF	TGCAGTGCTAAACTCCCGGGAGACACCGGGGAGCTGTTTTTT
.	TRBV5-1	many	TRBJ2-7	CASSVESGPYEQYF	TGCGCCAGCAGCGTAGAGAGCGGCCCCTACGAGCAGTACTTC
TRBD2	TRBV7-8	many	TRBJ2-7	CASSKRGYEQYF	TGTGCCAGCAGCAAGCGGGGTTACGAGCAGTACTTC
.	TRBV29-1	few	TRBJ2-5	CSVNARETTQYF	TGCAGCGTCAACGCACGGGAAACGACCCAGTACTTC
TRBD1	TRBV5-1	.	TRBJ1-1	CASSLVGTAGTEAFF	TGCGCCAGCAGCTTGGTTGGGACAGCGGGGACTGAAGCTTTCTTT
.	TRBV9	many	TRBJ2-1	CASSARDGGEQFF	TGTGCCAGCAGCGCCCGGGACGGCGGTGAGCAGTTCTTC
.	TRBV9	few	TRBJ1-4	CASSVSGGHEKLFF	TGTGCCAGCAGCGTATCAGGAGGGCATGAAAAACTGTTTTTT
.	TRBV12-3/TRBV12-4	many	TRBJ2-7	CASSLGRGREQYF	TGTGCCAGCAGTTTGGGCAGGGGACGCGAGCAGTACTTC
.	TRBV5-1	many	TRBJ2-2	CASSLEDSTGELFF	TGCGCCAGCAGCTTGGAGGACAGCACCGGGGAGCTGTTTTTT
TRBD2	TRBV2	many	TRBJ2-7	CASSATSGVYEQYF	TGTGCCAGCAGTGCGACTAGCGGGGTCTACGAGCAGTACTTC
.	TRBV2	many	TRBJ2-7	CASSESGGRYEQYF	TGTGCCAGCAGTGAATCCGGGGGCCGATACGAGCAGTACTTC
.	TRBV7-2	once	TRBJ2-4	CASSPRERAKNIQYF	TGTGCCAGCAGCCCACGGGAACGGGCCAAAAACATTCAGTACTTC
.	TRBV18	few	TRBJ1-2	CASSPVSGDYGYTF	TGTGCCAGCTCACCAGTGTCAGGAGATTATGGCTACACCTTC
.	TRBV20-1	many	TRBJ2-7	CSGGRAYEQYF	TGCAGCGGGGGGCGGGCCTACGAGCAGTACTTC
.	TRBV27	many	TRBJ2-7	CASSLGLLGHEQYF	TGTGCCAGCAGTCTCGGACTACTCGGGCACGAGCAGTACTTC
.	TRBV7-2	few	TRBJ2-1	CASSSQVYNEQFF	TGTGCCAGCAGTTCTCAGGTTTACAATGAGCAGTTCTTC
.	TRBV6-1	.	TRBJ2-7	CANRRANYEQYF	TGTGCCAACAGGAGAGCAAACTACGAGCAGTACTTC
TRBD2	TRBV7-3	few	TRBJ2-6	CASSRGAGADVLTF	TGTGCCAGCAGCCGGGGAGCGGGGGCCGACGTCCTGACTTTC
.	TRBV4-2	many	TRBJ2-7	CASSRGPGDSYEQYF	TGTGCCAGCAGCCGTGGTCCGGGGGACTCCTACGAGCAGTACTTC
.	TRBV7-2	.	TRBJ1-4	CASSLVGIGEKLFF	TGTGCCAGCAGCTTAGTAGGCATCGGAGAAAAACTGTTTTTT
.	TRBV28	.	TRBJ1-2	CASKLQGYNYGYTF	TGTGCCAGCAAGCTCCAAGGGTATAACTATGGCTACACCTTC
TRBD2	TRBV2	few	TRBJ2-7	CASSESGGGKQCF	TGTGCCAGCAGTGAGTCCGGGGGGGGAAAGCAGTGCTTC
.	TRBV20-1	many	TRBJ2-1	CSARDPGVYNEQFF	TGCAGTGCTAGAGATCCTGGGGTCTACAATGAGCAGTTCTTC
TRBD2	TRBV4-3	many	TRBJ2-3	CASSQDVGIAGPSTDTQYF	TGCGCCAGCAGCCAAGATGTTGGAATAGCGGGACCGAGCACAGATACGCAGTATTTT
.	TRBV12-3/TRBV12-4	many	TRBJ1-1	CASSIGGFTEAFF	TGTGCCAGTTCGATCGGGGGGTTTACTGAAGCTTTCTTT
.	TRBV6-2/TRBV6-3	many	TRBJ2-5	CASSYFREETQYF	TGTGCCAGCAGTTACTTCAGGGAAGAGACCCAGTACTTC
.	TRBV7-2	many	TRBJ2-5	CASRTGSPPETQYF	TGTGCCAGCAGAACAGGGTCCCCTCCGGAGACCCAGTACTTC
TRBD2	TRBV30	.	TRBJ2-1	CAWRPSGGAYNEQFF	TGTGCCTGGAGACCGAGCGGGGGGGCCTACAATGAGCAGTTCTTC
.	TRBV27	many	TRBJ2-3	CASSSLHPTDTQYF	TGTGCCAGCAGTTCCCTCCACCCCACAGATACGCAGTATTTT
.	TRBV18	many	TRBJ2-7	CASSPYSEVYEQYF	TGTGCCAGCTCACCATATAGTGAAGTTTACGAGCAGTACTTC
TRBD2	TRBV13	many	TRBJ2-7	CASSQGRGDYEQYF	TGTGCCAGCAGTCAAGGACGGGGGGACTACGAGCAGTACTTC